The entry that follows covers one T cell receptor (beta chain) sequence. The junction shows a germline mismatch at one end, possibly a read error. Germline V gene lookup returns CDR1 LNHDA and CDR2 SQIVND (reference sequence). This CDR3 spans 13 amino acids. The data originate from a study of CD8+CD57+ T cells in acquired aplastic anemia. Both TCR beta VDJ combination and CDR3 sequence profiling were carried out. Genomic DNA was the template for this profiling. A single record per CDR3 protein comes from TCRdb applying MiXCR to the reads. The table has around 290,000 distinct CDR3 sequences, 45% to 65% seen once; the top ten hold 1% to 1.5%. Whoever was chosen for sequencing had shown CD8+CD57+ cell expansion by flow cytometry.

The chain recombines TRBV19 with TRBJ1-2; possibly TRBD1 for D (5 bases). The TCR originated in a human donor with aplastic anemia. The sequenced material came from sorted CD4+, CD8+, or CD8+CD57+ T cells (not recorded which) from PBMCs. In nucleotides, the CDR3 is TGTGCCAGTAGCATAGAGGGGCGGAATGGCTACACCTTC. It encodes CASSIEGRNGYTF.